What follows are 11 T cell receptor beta chains derived from one specimen sequenced in a study of blood T cell repertoires in COVID-19. The protocol was immunoSEQ multiplex PCR, while the TCRdb copy is restricted to in-frame clones and leaves out a portion. Here the sample spans about 250,000 clones, approximately 84% being singletons. Sequencing was done on a sample of peripheral blood. These receptors were collected from a man between 45 and 60 years old with active or convalescent COVID-19.

The genes are TRBV5-1 and TRBJ1-2; 8 bases fit TRBD1. The CDR3 runs 15 residues. J was trimmed by 5 bases and V by 0 bases; bases with no gene match: 6. Germline V gene data show CDR1 as SGHRS and CDR2 as YFSETQ. CDR3 loop: CASSLVQGARYGYTF. As DNA, the CDR3 is TGCGCCAGCAGCTTGGTTCAGGGGGCGCGATATGGCTACACCTTC. Full variable domain (rest looked up from reference TRBV5-1 and TRBJ1-2): KAGVTQTPRYLIKTRGQQVTLSCSPISGHRSVSWYQQTPGQGLQFLFEYFSETQRNKGNFPGRFSGRQFSNSRSEMNVSTLELGDSALYLCASSLVQGARYGYTFGSGTRLTVV.

The chain uses TRBV4-2 and TRBJ1-2, with 7 positions matching TRBD1. CDR3 length: 15 residues. Germline CDR1 LGHNA, CDR2 YNFKEQ. Unmatched junction bases numbered 10, after V lost 1 base and J lost 8 bases. CDR3 sequence: CASSQGEDRVSGYTF. As DNA, the CDR3 is TGTGCCAGCAGCCAAGGGGAAGACAGGGTGAGCGGCTACACCTTC.

The chain uses TRBV7-9 and TRBJ1-5; D remains ambiguous. The V end lost 4 bases, the J end lost 0 bases, and 10 bases lay between the germline ends. The CDR3 length is 15 residues. Germline lookup yields CDR1 SEHNR and CDR2 FQNEAQ (reference sequence). The CDR3 region is CASSSVGGSNQPQHF. The CDR3 nucleotides read TGTGCCAGCAGCTCTGTAGGAGGTAGCAATCAGCCCCAGCATTTT.

V usage is TRBV3-1 (or the pseudogene TRBV3-2) and J usage is TRBJ1-2; no definite D call. Germline V gene sequence: CDR1 LGHDT, CDR2 YNNKEL (reference sequence). The germline V and J ends were trimmed by 5 bases and 3 bases, with 10 bases remaining between them. The CDR3 is made up of 13 amino acids. The CDR3 here is CASSERRDYGYTF. The CDR3 nucleotides are TGTGCCAGCAGCGAGAGGCGGGACTATGGCTACACCTTC.

This rearrangement joins TRBV2 to TRBJ1-6; D is uncertain. The CDR3 is 16 amino acids. CDR1 is SNHLY and CDR2 is FYNNEI in the germline V gene. The germline V and J ends were trimmed by 8 bases and 0 bases, with 14 bases remaining between them. CDR3 DNA: TGTGCCAGCCGTCTTGAAGGGAGCTCCTATAATTCACCCCTCCACTTT. Amino acid sequence: CASRLEGSSYNSPLHF.

This rearrangement joins TRBV18 to TRBJ2-3; D gene unclear. From germline, CDR1 is KGHSH and CDR2 LQKENI. V lost 2 bases to trimming and J lost 0 bases, with 12 bases between them. The CDR3 extends over 16 amino acids. The CDR3 bases are TGTGCCAGCTCACCATCATTAGCAGATAGCACAGATACGCAGTATTTT. Amino acids: CASSPSLADSTDTQYF.

V is TRBV11-3 and J is TRBJ2-2; D may be TRBD1 (6 bases). V shed 5 bases and J shed 7 bases, with 17 bases lying between them. The germline V gene has CDR1 SGHNT and CDR2 YENEEA. The CDR3 totals 15 residues. This CDR3 reads CASSISTGPGGELFF. For the CDR3, the DNA is TGTGCCAGCAGCATTTCGACAGGACCAGGCGGGGAGCTGTTTTTT. Using reference TRBV11-3 and TRBJ2-2 for the parts outside the CDR3, the full variable domain is EAGVVQSPRYKIIEKKQPVAFWCNPISGHNTLYWYLQNLGQGPELLIRYENEEAVDDSQLPKDRFSAERLKGVDSTLKIQPAELGDSAVYLCASSISTGPGGELFFGEGSRLTVL.

This clone has more than one count but fewer than ten. The rearrangement joins TRBV7-2 to TRBJ1-6; TRBD1 matches at 9 bases. Unmatched junction bases numbered 7, after V lost 5 bases and J lost 8 bases. The CDR3 totals 15 residues. CDR1 is SGHTA, CDR2 FQGNSA, per germline. The CDR3 bases are TGTGCCAGCAGCCTCCGACAGGGGGTGGATTCACCCCTCCACTTT. As protein: CASSLRQGVDSPLHF.

The V gene is TRBV6-2 or TRBV6-3, the J gene TRBJ1-3, with TRBD1 matching 7 bases. V shed 2 bases, J shed 8 bases, and the junction held 0 bases outside the gene matches. The CDR3 extends over 12 amino acids. CDR1 MNHEY and CDR2 SVGEGT come from the germline V gene. The CDR3 sequence is CASSYGTDTIYF. Written as DNA, the CDR3 is TGTGCCAGCAGTTACGGGACAGACACCATATATTTT.

The V gene is TRBV13, the J gene TRBJ1-1; no clear D. Germline CDR1 PRHDT, CDR2 FYEKMQ (reference sequence). CDR3 length equals 16 residues. V lost 4 bases and J lost 0, with 15 bases in between. In nucleotides, the CDR3 is TGTGCCAGCAGCTCCCCCGATGGGCAGGTGAACACTGAAGCTTTCTTT. Amino acid sequence: CASSSPDGQVNTEAFF.

V gene TRBV19 combines with J gene TRBJ1-3, with D perhaps TRBD1 (5 bases). Germline loops: CDR1 LNHDA, CDR2 SQIVND (reference sequence). Trimming removed 5 bases from V and 4 bases from J, with 12 bases in between. The CDR3 covers 14 residues. CDR3 sequence reads: CASSPVGPGNTIYF. The CDR3 DNA follows: TGTGCCAGTAGTCCGGTGGGGCCAGGAAACACCATATATTTT. Variable domain in full (rest from reference TRBV19 and TRBJ1-3): DGGITQSPKYLFRKEGQNVTLSCEQNLNHDAMYWYRQDPGQGLRLIYYSQIVNDFQKGDIAEGYSVSREKKESFPLTVTSAQKNPTAFYLCASSPVGPGNTIYFGEGSWLTVV.